This entry lists 7 T cell receptor beta chains sequenced from one sample in a study of blood T cell repertoires in COVID-19. Libraries were prepared by immunoSEQ multiplex PCR; TCRdb keeps only in-frame clonotypes and omits some of them. The table shows a few hundred thousand clones, with over 75% occurring only once. Material: peripheral blood. These receptor sequences come from a man in his forties or fifties with acute or convalescent COVID-19.

V is TRBV30 and J is TRBJ1-6, with 7 bases matching TRBD1. This CDR3 is 14 amino acids long. With V trimmed by 0 bases and J by 10 bases, 6 bases remained unmatched. Germline CDR1 is GTSNPN and CDR2 is SVGIG (reference sequence). This CDR3 reads CAWSVRGLGSPLHF. CDR3 bases: TGTGCCTGGAGTGTGAGGGGGCTAGGGTCACCCCTCCACTTT. The whole variable domain, filled in from reference TRBV30 and TRBJ1-6, reads SQTIHQWPATLVQPVGSPLSLECTVEGTSNPNLYWYRQAAGRGLQLLFYSVGIGQISSEVPQNLSASRPQDRQFILSSKKLLLSDSGFYLCAWSVRGLGSPLHFGNGTRLTVT.

This rearrangement joins TRBV12-2 to TRBJ1-2; the D call TRBD1 from the table was never checked on the DNA. TRBV12-2 counts as a pseudogene. The CDR3 is 13 amino acids. This CDR3 is CASRKGTARGYTF. In DNA form, the CDR3 reads TGTGCAAGTCGGAAGGGGACAGCCAGGGGCTACACCTTC.

A single count supports this clone. The chain combines TRBV5-4 with TRBJ1-2, with D maybe TRBD1 (5 bases). With 0 bases removed from V and 6 bases from J, the gap between germline ends came to 12 bases. CDR3 size: 14 residues. Germline CDR1 reads SGHNT; CDR2 reads YYREEE (reference sequence). The CDR3: CASSLGAGEDGYTF. CDR3 DNA sequence: TGTGCCAGCAGCTTGGGGGCGGGGGAGGATGGCTACACCTTC.

This clone has just one count. This chain joins TRBV5-6 and TRBJ1-1; weak D call: TRBD1 (5 bases). This CDR3 is built from 15 residues. The ends were cut back, 0 bases at V and 2 bases at J, with 11 bases in the middle. The germline V gene encodes CDR1 SGHDT and CDR2 YYEEEE. The CDR3 DNA follows: TGTGCCAGCAGCTTGGCCGCGGGGGATAACACTGAAGCTTTCTTT. It specifies CASSLAAGDNTEAFF. Full variable domain (outside the CDR3, taken from reference TRBV5-6 and TRBJ1-1): DAGVTQSPTHLIKTRGQQVTLRCSPKSGHDTVSWYQQALGQGPQFIFQYYEEEERQRGNFPDRFSGHQFPNYSSELNVNALLLGDSALYLCASSLAAGDNTEAFFGQGTRLTVV.

The chain carries TRBV18 and TRBJ1-1; 8 nucleotides agree with TRBD1. Germline values: CDR1 KGHSH, CDR2 LQKENI. The CDR3 loop spans 16 amino acids. The trim removed 3 bases at V and 1 base at J, leaving 7 bases unmatched. The CDR3 is CASSPGTGNGNTEAFF. CDR3 bases: TGTGCCAGCTCACCTGGGACAGGCAATGGGAACACTGAAGCTTTCTTT. The full variable domain, completed using reference TRBV18 and TRBJ1-1, is NAGVMQNPRHLVRRRGQEARLRCSPMKGHSHVYWYRQLPEEGLKFMVYLQKENIIDESGMPKERFSAEFPKEGPSILRIQQVVRGDSAAYFCASSPGTGNGNTEAFFGQGTRLTVV.

The chain uses TRBV4-2 and TRBJ2-2; D may be TRBD2 (5 bases). Per germline, CDR1 LGHNA and CDR2 YNFKEQ. V dropped 0 bases and J dropped 5 bases, with 13 bases sitting between them. The CDR3 length is 16 residues. In nucleotides, the CDR3 is TGTGCCAGCAGCCAAGACTGGCGGGTGGAGACCGGGGAGCTGTTTTTT. This sequence encodes CASSQDWRVETGELFF.

This clone turned up a few times. The gene calls are TRBV29-1 and TRBJ2-6; 7 nucleotides agree with TRBD1. Germline trimming cut 1 base from V and 1 base from J; bases unmatched to any gene: 4. CDR3 size: 16 residues. Germline CDR1 SQVTM, CDR2 ANQGSEA. The CDR3 sequence: CSVEVTGPSGANVLTF. Here the CDR3 DNA reads TGCAGCGTTGAAGTGACAGGGCCTTCTGGGGCCAACGTCCTGACTTTC.